A single sample is the source of the 20 T cell receptor beta chains below, sequenced in a study of shared clonotypes between healthy human individuals. Sequencing was performed with immunoSEQ multiplex PCR; in TCRdb, only in-frame clones are kept and a portion is missing. The sample holds about 2 million clones, roughly 94% seen once. Sequencing used naive CD4+ T cells sorted from blood. Noted subset: CD45RA+ positively selected. These TCRs come from a young man in good health.

This clone came up once. The V call is TRBV27, the J call TRBJ2-3; D gene unclear. From germline, CDR1 is MNHEY and CDR2 SMNVEV (reference sequence). V was pared by 8 bases and J by 2 bases, with 11 bases between. The CDR3 sequence is 13 residues long. The CDR3, as DNA: TGTGCCAGCGGACGGCCCATCACAGATACGCAGTATTTT. Protein product: CASGRPITDTQYF.

This chain links TRBV6-1 with TRBJ1-6; D ambiguous. Germline CDR1 is MNHNS and CDR2 is SASEGT. The CDR3 runs 15 residues. The ends were cut back, 0 bases at V and 4 bases at J, with 7 bases in the middle. CDR3 bases: TGTGCCAGCAGTGAAGCAGAGGGTTATAATTCACCCCTCCACTTT. This codes for CASSEAEGYNSPLHF.

The chain joins TRBV2 to TRBJ1-1; D not certain. CDR3 length: 14 amino acids. Germline CDR1 is SNHLY and CDR2 is FYNNEI. V lost 6 bases to trimming and J lost 0 bases, with 11 bases between them. DNA of the CDR3: TGTGCCAGCAGACACAGAAACATGAACACTGAAGCTTTCTTT. Protein product: CASRHRNMNTEAFF.

Notes on this clone: This CDR3 is also generated by other DNA sequences in the sample. This chain links TRBV30 with TRBJ2-3; 7 bases agree with TRBD2. CDR3 size: 14 residues. V gave up 2 bases and J gave up 2 bases; unmatched junction bases: 4. Looked up from germline, CDR1 is GTSNPN and CDR2 is SVGIG (reference sequence). The CDR3 DNA follows: TGTGCCTGGAGTCGTGGGGGGGACACAGATACGCAGTATTTT. Its translation is CAWSRGGDTDTQYF.

The chain is built from TRBV6-1 and TRBJ2-1; 8 bases match TRBD2. From germline, CDR1 is MNHNS and CDR2 SASEGT. Trimming removed 4 bases from V and 4 bases from J; junction bases left unmatched: 6. The CDR3 consists of 15 residues. The DNA for the CDR3 is TGTGCCAGCAGTGCAACGAGACTAGCGTACAATGAGCAGTTCTTC. This gives the protein CASSATRLAYNEQFF.

The chain uses TRBV7-9 and TRBJ2-2; D is ambiguous. The germline V and J ends were trimmed by 6 bases and 2 bases, with 10 bases remaining between them. This CDR3 contains 14 residues. Germline-derived CDR1 and CDR2 are SEHNR and FQNEAQ (reference sequence). The CDR3 bases are TGTGCCAGCAGTCCCAGAATCAACACCGGGGAGCTGTTTTTT. Its protein product is CASSPRINTGELFF.

The chain employs TRBV7-9 and TRBJ1-2; 8 nucleotides match TRBD1. Germline CDR1 is SEHNR and CDR2 is FQNEAQ (reference sequence). V was clipped by 5 bases and J by 4 bases; unmatched bases: 3. This CDR3 has 13 amino acids. This chain's CDR3 is CASSIGTGYGYTF. The CDR3 DNA is TGTGCCAGCAGCATTGGGACAGGCTATGGCTACACCTTC. Using reference TRBV7-9 and TRBJ1-2 for the parts outside the CDR3, the full variable domain is DTGVSQNPRHKITKRGQNVTFRCDPISEHNRLYWYRQTLGQGPEFLTYFQNEAQLEKSRLLSDRFSAERPKGSFSTLEIQRTEQGDSAMYLCASSIGTGYGYTFGSGTRLTVV.

V and J are TRBV19 and TRBJ1-2; 8 bases are a match to TRBD1. CDR1 is LNHDA and CDR2 is SQIVND in the germline V gene (reference sequence). V lost 7 bases, J lost 5 bases, and 12 bases stayed unmatched. The CDR3 is made up of 15 amino acids. The CDR3 coding sequence is TGTGCCAGTAACTCGGACAGGGAGGGAGTATATGGCTACACCTTC. Protein product: CASNSDREGVYGYTF.

CDR3 protein: CSVAPGTGANVLTF. CDR3 coding DNA: TGCAGCGTTGCGCCAGGGACAGGGGCCAACGTCCTGACTTTC. The chain joins TRBV29-1 to TRBJ2-6, with D possibly matching TRBD1 (6 bases). The V and J ends lost 4 bases and 4 bases respectively, with 11 bases between them. This CDR3 is built from 14 residues. Germline CDR1 SQVTM, CDR2 ANQGSEA.

The chain has TRBV2 and TRBJ2-3; D not certain. This CDR3 is built from 12 residues. Trimming pared 8 bases from V and 4 bases from J, leaving 10 bases between. Germline CDR1 and CDR2: SNHLY and FYNNEI. CDR3 sequence (DNA): TGTGCCAGCCAGACCCGGGCAGATACGCAGTATTTT. Translating gives CASQTRADTQYF.

The chain employs TRBV5-3 and TRBJ2-6; D ambiguous. TRBV5-3 is an open reading frame whose function is uncertain. The V gene lost 8 bases and the J gene lost 2 bases, with 11 bases spanning the gap. This CDR3 contains 14 residues. Here the CDR3 reads CASSRQPGANVLTF. DNA for the CDR3: TGTGCCAGCTCCCGCCAGCCTGGGGCCAACGTCCTGACTTTC.

The rearrangement joins TRBV6-6 to TRBJ2-1, with a tentative D call TRBD2 (5 bases). The CDR3 totals 14 residues. The V end lost 8 bases, the J end lost 10 bases, and 21 bases lay between the germline ends. In germline, CDR1 is MNHNY, CDR2 SVGAGI (reference sequence). CDR3 sequence (DNA): TGTGCCAGCGGGGTAGGCGGGTTACGTCAGGAGCAGTTCTTC. Its protein product is CASGVGGLRQEQFF.

V usage is TRBV11-2 and J usage is TRBJ1-6; 9 nucleotides agree with TRBD1. V lost 1 base and J lost 5; bases outside the gene matches: 6. Germline-derived CDR1 and CDR2 are SGHAT and FQNNGV. CDR3 length: 17 amino acids. The CDR3 reads CASSLGTGTGNNSPLHF. In DNA, the CDR3 is TGTGCCAGCAGCTTAGGGACCGGGACAGGGAATAATTCACCCCTCCACTTT.

The rearrangement links TRBV7-9 to TRBJ2-1, with D hard to call. Germline V gene lookup returns CDR1 SEHNR and CDR2 FQNEAQ (reference sequence). V was cut by 5 bases and J by 1 base, with 3 bases left in between. The CDR3 covers 12 residues. The CDR3 bases are TGTGCCAGCAGCCCGTCCTACAATGAGCAGTTCTTC. It specifies CASSPSYNEQFF.

This sequence joins TRBV2 and TRBJ1-1; D might be TRBD1 (6 bases). Germline assignment: CDR1 SNHLY and CDR2 FYNNEI. This CDR3 comprises 13 residues. V lost 1 base and J lost 4, with 7 bases in between. The CDR3 reads CASSEGTVTEAFF. The CDR3 DNA reads TGTGCCAGCAGTGAAGGGACAGTCACTGAAGCTTTCTTT.

CDR3 DNA: TGTGCCAGCAGCTTAGACCTCTCACCGCGGTTCTTC. It yields the protein CASSLDLSPRFF. The V and J genes are TRBV11-2 and TRBJ2-1; unclear D gene. Germline V gene lookup returns CDR1 SGHAT and CDR2 FQNNGV. The CDR3 has 12 residues. Trimming stripped 0 bases from V and 15 bases from J, with 12 bases between.

The J gene is TRBJ2-7, the V gene TRBV30; D is uncertain. Trimming took 5 bases from V and 2 from J, leaving 7 bases between them. Germline loops: CDR1 GTSNPN, CDR2 SVGIG (reference sequence). The CDR3 extends over 11 amino acids. The CDR3 region is CAWGDTYEQYF. In DNA form, the CDR3 reads TGTGCCTGGGGAGACACCTACGAGCAGTACTTC.

The chain couples TRBV19 to TRBJ2-4; 10 nucleotides match TRBD1. V lost 1 base to trimming and J lost 6 bases; unmatched junction nucleotides: 6. CDR1 LNHDA and CDR2 SQIVND come from the germline V gene (reference sequence). CDR3 size: 16 residues. CDR3 sequence reads: CASSIVPGQGTNIQYF. The CDR3 nucleotides are TGTGCCAGTAGTATAGTACCGGGACAGGGGACAAACATTCAGTACTTC.

The genes are TRBV7-3 and TRBJ1-1; D not resolved. Germline V gene lookup returns CDR1 SGHTA and CDR2 FQGTGA. The CDR3 spans 13 residues. V shed 6 bases and J shed 4 bases, with 12 bases lying between them. CDR3 in amino acids: CASRPTGTTEAFF. In DNA form, the CDR3 reads TGTGCCAGCAGACCGACCGGAACCACTGAAGCTTTCTTT.

The chain uses TRBV9 and TRBJ2-2; 10 positions match TRBD1. V was pared by 5 bases and J by 8 bases, with 12 bases of the junction left unmatched. Germline values: CDR1 SGDLS, CDR2 YYNGEE. This CDR3 region has 16 residues. Here the CDR3 DNA reads TGTGCCAGCAGTATCTTGGGACAGGGGCTTGGTGGGGAGCTGTTTTTT. It encodes CASSILGQGLGGELFF.